This T cell receptor beta chain was found in a study of blood T cell repertoires in COVID-19. At the level of the study: Acute and convalescent COVID-19 samples came from the United States, Italy and Spain.

Participants had their cohort set by participant-reported clinical history. Germline CDR1 DFQATT, CDR2 SNEGSKA (reference sequence). The length of the CDR3 is 16 residues. After removal of 3 bases from V and 8 bases from J, the junction contained 13 bases not matched to a gene. Original analysis: Amplifying reference gene primers gave estimates of nucleated cell counts. Clones were sequenced by immunoSEQ multiplex PCR, and TCRdb holds only the in-frame ones, with some missing. D and trimming come from the DNA, and the V and J calls and clone size come from that table. The table shows some 210,000 clones, with about 86% occurring only once.

The V and J genes are TRBV20-1 and TRBJ2-3; the match to TRBD2 covers 11 bases. The material sequenced was PBMCs or T cells enriched from blood (not recorded which). The sequence was collected from a woman between 50 and 59 years old with acute COVID-19. The CDR3 bases are TGCAGTGCTAGTGATTTCGCTAGCGGGGGGACGGCTACGCAGTATTTT. Translated, it gives CSASDFASGGTATQYF.